This TCR beta chain was documented in a study of shared clonotypes between healthy human individuals. The repertoire was sequenced with immunoSEQ multiplex PCR; TCRdb's copy has only in-frame clones and lacks some. The sample gives hundreds of thousands of clones, approximately 95% of which show up once; approximately 0.12% is in the top ten. CD45RO-negative, CCR7-positively selected cells formed the naive CD8 fraction, excluding terminally differentiated effector memory CD45RA+ cells. The clonotype comes from a woman aged 25 to 39 in good health. What was sequenced was naive CD8+ T cells sorted from blood.

The CDR3 sequence is CASTVTGETTEAFF. As DNA, the CDR3 is TGCGCCAGCACCGTGACAGGGGAGACCACTGAAGCTTTCTTT. The gene calls are TRBV5-1 and TRBJ1-1; 8 positions agree with TRBD1. Germline loops: CDR1 SGHRS, CDR2 YFSETQ. The CDR3 runs 14 residues. Trimming removed 6 bases from V and 4 bases from J; junction bases left unmatched: 8. Variable domain in full (rest from reference TRBV5-1 and TRBJ1-1): KAGVTQTPRYLIKTRGQQVTLSCSPISGHRSVSWYQQTPGQGLQFLFEYFSETQRNKGNFPGRFSGRQFSNSRSEMNVSTLELGDSALYLCASTVTGETTEAFFGQGTRLTVV.